One and the same sample provided the 27 T cell receptor beta chains below, sequenced in a study of cytomegalovirus exposure and HLA in healthy donors. The PCR contained 60 Vbeta and 13 Jbeta primers. TCRdb's copy holds only in-frame clones and misses some; the assay was immunoSEQ multiplex PCR. Here the sample spans under 200,000 clones, around four fifths being singletons. Sequencing used PBMCs. The receptors were gathered from a man aged 40-55 years in good health and CMV-seropositive.

This clone showed up just a few times. The genes are TRBV6-6 and TRBJ2-3; D perhaps matches TRBD2 (6 bases). This CDR3 is 16 amino acids long. Trimming pared 2 bases from V and 3 bases from J, leaving 15 bases between. Germline V gene sequence: CDR1 MNHNY, CDR2 SVGAGI (reference sequence). This chain's CDR3 is CASSYTSPGSTDTQYF. In DNA form, the CDR3 reads TGTGCCAGCAGTTACACGTCCCCCGGGAGTACAGATACGCAGTATTTT.

This rearrangement joins TRBV9 to TRBJ1-1; 8 nucleotides line up with TRBD1. Germline V lookup: CDR1 SGDLS, CDR2 YYNGEE. Trimming removed 2 bases from V and 0 bases from J; junction bases left unmatched: 12. The CDR3 has 18 residues. CDR3 residues: CASSVQAGTGYMNTEAFF. The CDR3 DNA reads as TGTGCCAGCAGCGTTCAAGCCGGGACAGGTTACATGAACACTGAAGCTTTCTTT.

This chain joins TRBV28 and TRBJ2-7, with D tentatively TRBD2 (5 bases). The CDR3 is 14 residues long. Per germline, CDR1 MDHEN and CDR2 SYDVKM. Deletions cut 6 bases from V and 2 bases from J, with 14 bases between. CDR3 region: CASRIATAAYEQYF. The CDR3 coding sequence is TGTGCCAGCAGGATAGCGACCGCGGCCTACGAGCAGTACTTC.

The chain combines TRBV2 with TRBJ2-7, with 10 bases fitting TRBD2. Germline lookup yields CDR1 SNHLY and CDR2 FYNNEI. The CDR3 is 17 amino acids. V shed 1 base and J 0 bases; nucleotides not matched to a gene: 6. As DNA, the CDR3 is TGTGCCAGCAGTGAAGAAGGGCGACTAGCGGGCTCCTACGAGCAGTACTTC. Its protein is CASSEEGRLAGSYEQYF.

There are a few counts of this clone. V is TRBV4-1 and J is TRBJ1-3; 8 bases map to TRBD1. Germline V CDR1 and CDR2: MGHRA, YSYEKL. V gave up 0 bases and J gave up 4 bases; unmatched junction bases: 11. CDR3 length: 18 amino acids. CDR3 in DNA: TGCGCCAGCAGCCAAGACTCAGGAGGTTGGGACAGGGGAAACACCATATATTTT. This translates into CASSQDSGGWDRGNTIYF.

The chain employs TRBV6-5 and TRBJ2-5; TRBD2 is a possible D gene (6 bases). The V gene's germline CDR1 is MNHEY and CDR2 SVGAGI. The CDR3 runs to 13 residues. V dropped 2 bases and J dropped 2 bases, with 6 bases sitting between them. The CDR3 protein is CASSYGGQETQYF. The CDR3 DNA reads as TGTGCCAGCAGTTACGGAGGGCAAGAGACCCAGTACTTC.

The chain combines TRBV6-6 with TRBJ1-6; 8 bases line up with TRBD1. Germline lookup yields CDR1 MNHNY and CDR2 SVGAGI (reference sequence). The trim removed 5 bases at V and 8 bases at J, leaving 11 bases unmatched. The CDR3 has 16 residues. The CDR3 sequence is CASSISQGAVDSPLHF. The CDR3 coding sequence is TGTGCCAGCAGTATATCCCAGGGGGCGGTGGATTCACCCCTCCACTTT.

V is TRBV19 and J is TRBJ1-2; 7 bases fit TRBD1. This CDR3 comprises 15 residues. After removal of 8 bases from V and 3 bases from J, the junction contained 12 bases not matched to a gene. Germline assignment: CDR1 LNHDA and CDR2 SQIVND (reference sequence). CDR3 nucleotide sequence: TGTGCCAGTGTCGGAAGCCGGGACAGACACTATGGCTACACCTTC. It codes for CASVGSRDRHYGYTF.

The CDR3 DNA sequence: TGTGCCAGCAGCCCCCCGAGCGGGAGTCTCTACGAGCAGTACTTC. It encodes CASSPPSGSLYEQYF. The chain carries TRBV7-9 and TRBJ2-7, with 8 positions matching TRBD2. There are 15 residues in the CDR3. The trim removed 5 bases at V and 3 bases at J, leaving 9 bases unmatched. Germline values: CDR1 SEHNR, CDR2 FQNEAQ (reference sequence).

V gene TRBV15 combines with J gene TRBJ2-6; D gene uncertain. Trimming stripped 0 bases from V and 4 bases from J, with 7 bases between. Germline CDR1 is LNHNV and CDR2 is YYDKDF (reference sequence). This CDR3 comprises 15 residues. The CDR3 region has the DNA TGTGCCACCAGCAGAGAAGCGTCCGGGGCCAACGTCCTGACTTTC. Encoded protein: CATSREASGANVLTF.

The rearrangement links TRBV21-1 to TRBJ2-2; the table assigns TRBD1, which was not confirmed against the DNA. TRBV21-1 has pseudogene status. This CDR3 contains 17 residues. CDR3 bases: TGTGCCAGCAGCAAAGCGGCACAGATTTACAACACCGGGGAGCTGTTTTTT. Translated, it gives CASSKAAQIYNTGELFF.

CDR3 sequence reads: CASSLLGQSSYNSPLHF. For the CDR3, the DNA is TGTGCCAGCAGTTTATTAGGACAGAGCTCCTATAATTCACCCCTCCACTTT. This chain joins TRBV27 and TRBJ1-6, with D tentatively TRBD1 (6 bases). The CDR3 consists of 17 residues. Trimming removed 1 base from V and 0 bases from J, with 10 bases in between. The germline gives CDR1 MNHEY, CDR2 SMNVEV (reference sequence).

The chain joins TRBV9 to TRBJ2-4, with D hard to call. Germline values: CDR1 SGDLS, CDR2 YYNGEE. The V gene lost 0 bases and the J gene lost 6 bases, with 10 bases spanning the gap. The length of the CDR3 is 14 residues. The CDR3 nucleotides are TGTGCCAGCAGCGTAGGAGTAGCCCCAAACATTCAGTACTTC. Protein product: CASSVGVAPNIQYF.

The rearrangement links TRBV12-5 to TRBJ1-1; a possible D gene is TRBD1 (6 bases). V was clipped by 2 bases and J by 6 bases, with 13 bases between them. The CDR3 is 14 residues long. CDR1 and CDR2 (germline): LGHNT, FRNRAP. The CDR3 spells CASGLLRGGAEAFF. CDR3 in DNA: TGTGCTAGTGGTTTGTTGAGGGGGGGGGCTGAAGCTTTCTTT.

J is TRBJ1-1 and V is TRBV7-9, with a tentative D call TRBD1 (6 bases). The CDR3 has 14 amino acids. V was shortened by 5 bases and J by 4 bases, with 14 bases between the two germline ends. From germline, CDR1 is SEHNR and CDR2 FQNEAQ (reference sequence). The CDR3 is CASSQQGATTEAFF. For the CDR3, the DNA is TGTGCCAGCAGCCAACAGGGAGCAACCACTGAAGCTTTCTTT. Supplemented by reference TRBV7-9 and TRBJ1-1, the full variable domain reads DTGVSQNPRHKITKRGQNVTFRCDPISEHNRLYWYRQTLGQGPEFLTYFQNEAQLEKSRLLSDRFSAERPKGSFSTLEIQRTEQGDSAMYLCASSQQGATTEAFFGQGTRLTVV.

This clone was seen just once. V and J are TRBV7-6 and TRBJ1-3; D possibly corresponds to TRBD1 (6 bases). CDR1 SGHVS and CDR2 FNYEAQ come from the germline V gene. CDR3 length: 16 amino acids. V was shortened by 5 bases and J by 4 bases, with 18 bases between the two germline ends. The CDR3 region has the DNA TGTGCCAGCAGCAAGGGACAAGGCAATCTCGGAAACACCATATATTTT. Protein: CASSKGQGNLGNTIYF.

The V call is TRBV30, the J call TRBJ1-2, with TRBD1 matching 9 bases. The CDR3 has 14 residues. Germline V gene sequence: CDR1 GTSNPN, CDR2 SVGIG (reference sequence). V gave up 7 bases and J gave up 2 bases; unmatched junction bases: 8. The CDR3 nucleotides are TGTGCCTCGGGGACAGGGAGTGCCAACTATGGCTACACCTTC. This sequence encodes CASGTGSANYGYTF.

The CDR3 DNA follows: TGTGCCAGCAGCTTGGAACACAGCAATGAGCAGTTCTTC. Residues: CASSLEHSNEQFF. The chain combines TRBV5-5 with TRBJ2-1; D is ambiguous. Per germline, CDR1 SGHKS and CDR2 YYEKEE (reference sequence). The CDR3 is 13 residues long. V was shortened by 0 bases and J by 6 bases, with 7 bases between the two germline ends.

The chain employs TRBV10-3 and TRBJ2-1; 13 bases match TRBD2. Germline CDR1 ENHRY, CDR2 SYGVKD. J was trimmed by 7 bases and V by 7 bases; bases with no gene match: 7. This CDR3 has 15 residues. CDR3 in DNA: TGTGCCATCACCGAAGGGACTAGCGGGATTAATGAGCAGTTCTTC. Its protein is CAITEGTSGINEQFF.

The genes are TRBV10-1 and TRBJ2-1; 7 nucleotides match TRBD1. There are 14 residues in the CDR3. Germline CDR1 is WNHNN and CDR2 is SYGVQD (reference sequence). With 3 bases clipped from V and 5 bases from J, the junction kept 4 bases outside the gene matches. The CDR3 coding sequence is TGCGCCAGCAGTGAAGGGGGCCCTAACAATGAGCAGTTCTTC. This translates into CASSEGGPNNEQFF.

The rearrangement joins TRBV4-3 to TRBJ2-3; 8 bases are a match to TRBD2. The length of the CDR3 is 19 residues. In germline, CDR1 is LGHNA, CDR2 YSLEER. V lost 3 bases and J lost 1; bases outside the gene matches: 15. The CDR3 nucleotides are TGCGCCAGCAGCCAGCTCTCTAGGGGGGCGGGAGGCGGCACAGATACGCAGTATTTT. As protein: CASSQLSRGAGGGTDTQYF.

The chain joins TRBV5-1 to TRBJ1-1; 7 bases are shared with TRBD1. After removal of 0 bases from V and 6 bases from J, the junction contained 2 bases not matched to a gene. Germline V gene sequence: CDR1 SGHRS, CDR2 YFSETQ. CDR3 length: 13 residues. The CDR3 bases are TGCGCCAGCAGCTTGGCCGGGACAGCTGAAGCTTTCTTT. The encoded protein is CASSLAGTAEAFF.

CDR3 coding DNA: TGTGCCAGCAGACCTCGGGAGGGGGCGGTTGGCTACACCTTC. This gives the protein CASRPREGAVGYTF. This chain links TRBV27 with TRBJ1-2; 7 positions match TRBD1. This CDR3 has 14 residues. Germline V lookup: CDR1 MNHEY, CDR2 SMNVEV (reference sequence). V trimming: 6 bases; J trimming: 7 bases; junction bases outside the gene matches: 11.

The V and J genes are TRBV6-5 and TRBJ1-1, with D hard to call. The CDR3 is 13 residues long. Germline CDR1 and CDR2: MNHEY and SVGAGI. V lost 2 bases and J lost 3, with 7 bases in between. The CDR3 loop reads CASSYPPDTEAFF. CDR3 nucleotides: TGTGCCAGCAGTTACCCCCCTGACACTGAAGCTTTCTTT.

The chain uses TRBV9 and TRBJ2-6; D is unresolved. V was shortened by 4 bases and J by 0 bases, with 8 bases between the two germline ends. CDR3 length: 15 amino acids. Germline lookup yields CDR1 SGDLS and CDR2 YYNGEE. The CDR3 coding sequence is TGTGCCAGCAGCTTAGAGCTCTCTGGGGCCAACGTCCTGACTTTC. Amino acids: CASSLELSGANVLTF.

The chain recombines TRBV11-3 with TRBJ2-2; 9 bases are shared with TRBD1. J lost 4 bases, V lost 5 bases, and 5 bases had no gene match. The germline V gene has CDR1 SGHNT and CDR2 YENEEA. The CDR3 consists of 15 residues. The CDR3 protein is CASSPGTGFTGELFF. The CDR3 region has the DNA TGTGCCAGCAGCCCCGGGACAGGGTTCACCGGGGAGCTGTTTTTT.

This clone was observed a single time. The chain uses TRBV21-1 and TRBJ2-7; the table's D call of TRBD1 was not tested on the DNA. TRBV21-1 represents a pseudogene. This CDR3 has 16 amino acids. The CDR3 DNA is TGTGCCAGCAGCAAAAGGGTCCAGGGCAGCACCTACGAGCAGTACTTC. As protein: CASSKRVQGSTYEQYF.